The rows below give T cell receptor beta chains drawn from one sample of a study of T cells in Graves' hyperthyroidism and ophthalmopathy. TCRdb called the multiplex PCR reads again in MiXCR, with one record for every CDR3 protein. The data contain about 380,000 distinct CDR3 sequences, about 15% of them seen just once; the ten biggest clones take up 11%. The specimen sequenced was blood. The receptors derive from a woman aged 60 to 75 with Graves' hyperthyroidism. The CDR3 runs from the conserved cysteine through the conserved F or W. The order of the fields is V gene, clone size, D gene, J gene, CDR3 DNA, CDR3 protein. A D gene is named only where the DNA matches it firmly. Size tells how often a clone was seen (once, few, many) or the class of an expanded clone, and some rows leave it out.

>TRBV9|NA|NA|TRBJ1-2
TGTGCCAGCAGGACAGCCCTGGGAGGCTACACCTTC
CASRTALGGYTF
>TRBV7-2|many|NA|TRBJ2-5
TGTGCCAGCAGCTCGACCATTCAACGGCGAGAGACCCAGTACTTC
CASSSTIQRRETQYF
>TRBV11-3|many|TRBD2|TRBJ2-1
TGTGCCAGCAGCTCCATTTGGACTAGCTCCTACAATGAGCAGTTCTTC
CASSSIWTSSYNEQFF
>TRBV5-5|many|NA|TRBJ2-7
TGTGCCAGCAGCCCGGCGGAGGGGATGTACGAGCAGTACTTC
CASSPAEGMYEQYF
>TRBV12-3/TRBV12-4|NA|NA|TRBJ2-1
TGTGCCAGCAGTGTCAGACGGCTTAGTGAGCAGTTCTTC
CASSVRRLSEQFF
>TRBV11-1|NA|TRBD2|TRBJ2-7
TGCGCCAGCAGAACCGGGACTAGCGGAGCCTACGAGCAGTACTTC
CASRTGTSGAYEQYF
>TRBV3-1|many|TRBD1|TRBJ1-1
TGTGCCAGCAGCCAAGCCGGACAGGGGGCGCGTACTGAAGCTTTCTTT
CASSQAGQGARTEAFF
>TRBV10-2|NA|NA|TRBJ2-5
TGCGCCAGCAGTGTTTGGGAGACCCAGTACTTC
CASSVWETQYF
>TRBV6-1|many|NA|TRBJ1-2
TGTGCCAGCAGGTACCGGGCTGGATATGGCTACACCTTC
CASRYRAGYGYTF
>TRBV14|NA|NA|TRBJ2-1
TGTGCCAGCAGCCAAGATCTTTTCAATGAGCAGTTCTTC
CASSQDLFNEQFF
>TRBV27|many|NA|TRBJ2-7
TGTGCCAGCAGTTACAAGGGCCGCTTGTACGAGCAGTACTTC
CASSYKGRLYEQYF
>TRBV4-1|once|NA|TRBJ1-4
TGCGCCAGCAGCCAAGGCCTCCTTCTATCAACTAATGAAAAACTGTTTTTT
CASSQGLLLSTNEKLFF
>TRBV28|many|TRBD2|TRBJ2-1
TGTGCCAGCAGTTTACAGCGGGAGTACTATGAGCAGTTCTTC
CASSLQREYYEQFF
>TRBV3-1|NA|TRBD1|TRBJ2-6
TGTGCCAGCAGCCAAGATAGGACAGGGGGTTCTGGGGCCAACGTCCTGACTTTC
CASSQDRTGGSGANVLTF
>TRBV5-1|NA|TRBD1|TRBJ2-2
TGCGCCAGCACGGACAGGAGGAACACCGGGGAGCTGTTTTTT
CASTDRRNTGELFF
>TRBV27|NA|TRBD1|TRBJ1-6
TGTGCCAGCCGTACAGGGGATTCACCCCTCCACTTT
CASRTGDSPLHF
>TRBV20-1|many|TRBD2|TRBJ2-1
TGCAGTGCCCCCCTGGCGGGAGTTTCGGGTGAGCAGTTCTTC
CSAPLAGVSGEQFF
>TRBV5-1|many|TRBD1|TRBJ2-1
TGCGCCAGCAGCCGGCTGACAGGGAACAATGAGCAGTTCTTC
CASSRLTGNNEQFF
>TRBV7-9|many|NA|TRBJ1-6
TGTGCCAGCAGCCCGTCTTCCGGGACGGCTAATCTACCCCTCCACTTT
CASSPSSGTANLPLHF
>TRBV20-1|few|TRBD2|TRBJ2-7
TGCAGTGCGGGAGCGGGAGACCACGAGCAGTACTTC
CSAGAGDHEQYF
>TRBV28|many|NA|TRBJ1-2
TGTGCCAGCAGTCCACGACAGACCCGTGGCTACACCTTC
CASSPRQTRGYTF
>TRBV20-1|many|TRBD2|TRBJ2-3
TGCAGTGCCTGCCCGGGGACTAGAGGCACAGATACGCAGTATTTT
CSACPGTRGTDTQYF
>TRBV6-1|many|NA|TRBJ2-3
TGTGCCAGCAATCGTGGGCGGGACTCAGATACGCAGTATTTT
CASNRGRDSDTQYF
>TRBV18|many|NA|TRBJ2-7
TGTGCCAGCTCACCAACAGATCCCTACGAGCAGTACTTC
CASSPTDPYEQYF
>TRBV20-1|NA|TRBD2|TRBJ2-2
TGCAGTGCTAGAGCGAAGCGGGAGAGCACCGGGGAGCTGTTTTTT
CSARAKRESTGELFF
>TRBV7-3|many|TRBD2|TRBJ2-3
TGTGCCAGCAGCTTAAAGGCTAGCGGGATAACCCTAGAGGCAGATACGCAGTATTTT
CASSLKASGITLEADTQYF
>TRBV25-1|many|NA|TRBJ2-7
TGTGCCAGCAGTGACTCGGGGCGGGGACGGACCTACGAGCAGTACTTC
CASSDSGRGRTYEQYF
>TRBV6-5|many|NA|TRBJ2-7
TGTGCCAGCAGTTACTGGGCGCGGCCCTACGAGCAGTACTTC
CASSYWARPYEQYF
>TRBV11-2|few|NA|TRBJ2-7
TGTGCCAGCAGCTTAGCAGGAAGAGGGCTTACTATCTCCTACGAGCAGTACTTC
CASSLAGRGLTISYEQYF
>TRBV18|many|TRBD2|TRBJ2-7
TGTGCCAGCTCGCCAGCGGGGGACCCCTACGAGCAGTACTTC
CASSPAGDPYEQYF
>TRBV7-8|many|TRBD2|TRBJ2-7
TGTGCCAGCAGCTTATTTGGTAGCGGGAGGGCCCCCGTGCAGTACTTC
CASSLFGSGRAPVQYF
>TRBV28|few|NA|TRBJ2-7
TGTGCCAGCAGGGGAGGGGGGTACTCCTACAATGAGCAGTACTTC
CASRGGGYSYNEQYF
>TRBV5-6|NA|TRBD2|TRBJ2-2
TGTGCCAGCAGCTTGGATAGCGGGGGCCCTACCGGGGAGCTGTTTTTT
CASSLDSGGPTGELFF
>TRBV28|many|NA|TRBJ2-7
TGTGCCAGCAGTCGGACAGAACCCTACGAGCAGTACTTC
CASSRTEPYEQYF
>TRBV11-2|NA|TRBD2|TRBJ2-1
TGTGCCAGCAGTCTAGCGGGAGGTTGGGTCGGTGAGCAGTTCTTC
CASSLAGGWVGEQFF
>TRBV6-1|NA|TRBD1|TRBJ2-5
TGTGCCAGCAGTCGTGGACAGGGCACCCAGTACTTC
CASSRGQGTQYF
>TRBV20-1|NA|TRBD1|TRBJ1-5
TGCAGTGCTAACGACGGGACAGGGGGCGCGGGGGGCAATCAGCCCCAGCATTTT
CSANDGTGGAGGNQPQHF
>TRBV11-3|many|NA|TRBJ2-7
TGTGCCAGCAGCTTAGATCGAATTGGGGGACCGCAAACCTACGAGCAGTACTTC
CASSLDRIGGPQTYEQYF
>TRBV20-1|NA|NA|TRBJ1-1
TGCAGTGCTAGAGATCGTAATAACAGGGAGGTTTACACTGAAGCTTTCTTT
CSARDRNNREVYTEAFF
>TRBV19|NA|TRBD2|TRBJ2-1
TGTGCCAGTAGTATGTCTAGCGGAGGGTCCTATAATGAGCAGTTCTTC
CASSMSSGGSYNEQFF